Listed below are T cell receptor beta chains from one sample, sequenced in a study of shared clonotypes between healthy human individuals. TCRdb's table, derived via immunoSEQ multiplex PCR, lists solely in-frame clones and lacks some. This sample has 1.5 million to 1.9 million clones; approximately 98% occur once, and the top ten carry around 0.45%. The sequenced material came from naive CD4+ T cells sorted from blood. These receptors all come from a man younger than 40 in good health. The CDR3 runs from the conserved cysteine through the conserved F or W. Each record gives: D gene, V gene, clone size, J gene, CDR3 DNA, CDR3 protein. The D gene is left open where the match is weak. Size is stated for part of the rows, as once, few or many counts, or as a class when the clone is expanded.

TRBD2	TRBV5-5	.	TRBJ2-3	TGTGCCAGCAGCTTGTCGGGGACTAGCGGGAGTACGCAGTATTTT	CASSLSGTSGSTQYF
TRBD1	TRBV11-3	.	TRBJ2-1	TGTGCCAGCAGCGGCCGGGACAGGGACGATGAGCAGTTCTTC	CASSGRDRDDEQFF
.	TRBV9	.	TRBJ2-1	TGTGCCAGCAGCGGGCGGGCATTACACAATGAGCAGTTCTTC	CASSGRALHNEQFF
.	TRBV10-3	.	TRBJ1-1	TGTGCCATCAGTGAGCCCGAGGCGGGACCTCTTACCCCAATGAACACTGAAGCTTTCTTT	CAISEPEAGPLTPMNTEAFF
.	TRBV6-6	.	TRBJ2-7	TGTGCCAGCAGCTGGGGAGGTGAAGAGCAGTACTTC	CASSWGGEEQYF
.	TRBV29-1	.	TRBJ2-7	TGCAGCGTCCGATGGCAGCACCACGAGCAGTACTTC	CSVRWQHHEQYF
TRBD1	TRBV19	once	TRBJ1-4	TGTGCCAGTAGTAGATGGACAGGGAACGAAAAACTGTTTTTT	CASSRWTGNEKLFF
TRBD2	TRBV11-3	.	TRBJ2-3	TGTGCCAGCAGCAACCAAGGGGGACTAGCGGCCGACACGCAGTATTTT	CASSNQGGLAADTQYF
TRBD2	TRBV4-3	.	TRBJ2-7	TGCGCCAGCAGCCAAGACAGGCGACTAGCCCACGAGCAGTACTTC	CASSQDRRLAHEQYF
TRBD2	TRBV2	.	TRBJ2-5	TGTGCCAGCACACTAGCGAGAGACCCAGTACGACCGTCCTACTTC	CASTLARDPVRPSYF
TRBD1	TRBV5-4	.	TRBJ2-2	TGTGCCAGCAGCCGAGGACAGGCAAATCCGAACACCGGGGAGCTGTTTTTT	CASSRGQANPNTGELFF
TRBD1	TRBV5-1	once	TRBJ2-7	TGCGCCAGCAGCTCCCGGGACAGGCGCGAGCAGTACTTC	CASSSRDRREQYF
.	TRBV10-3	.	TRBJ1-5	TGTGCCATCAGTGAGCCCCCACGGCCCCAGCATTTT	CAISEPPRPQHF